These T cell receptor beta chains were read from a single sample in a study of CD8 T cells in ankylosing spondylitis. TCRdb independently ran MiXCR on the 5' RACE reads; one entry per CDR3 protein. The top ten hold just over 0.5% of the sample, which has about 800,000 distinct CDR3 sequences, around 11% seen once. The sample comprised blood, either unsorted or a sorted T cell fraction (not recorded which). The receptors stem from a male donor with ankylosing spondylitis. Both conserved end residues are part of each CDR3. A D gene is named only where the DNA matches it firmly. Clone size, where shown, is once, few, many, or a class for clones that have expanded.

D gene	V gene	J gene	clone size	CDR3 protein	CDR3 DNA
.	TRBV15	TRBJ1-5	few	CATSRDRGGQPQHF	TGTGCCACCAGCAGGGATCGTGGTGGACAGCCCCAGCATTTT
.	TRBV20-1	TRBJ1-1	few	CSAPSGRAMNTEAFF	TGCAGTGCGCCCAGTGGGAGGGCCATGAACACTGAAGCTTTCTTT
.	TRBV9	TRBJ2-7	once	CASSVGPFTYEQYF	TGTGCCAGCAGCGTAGGACCGTTTACCTACGAGCAGTACTTC
.	TRBV12-3/TRBV12-4	TRBJ1-1	many	CASSFGLSYTEAFF	TGTGCCAGCAGTTTCGGACTGTCCTACACTGAAGCTTTCTTT
TRBD2	TRBV4-2	TRBJ2-1	.	CASSLDHPGLAADNEQFF	TGTGCCAGCAGCCTAGATCATCCGGGACTAGCGGCAGACAATGAGCAGTTCTTC
TRBD2	TRBV7-2	TRBJ2-1	few	CASRTTSGRGNLMGQFF	TGTGCCAGCAGGACGACTAGCGGGAGGGGGAATTTAATGGGGCAGTTCTTC
.	TRBV7-2	TRBJ1-5	few	CASSLYRAGQPQHF	TGTGCCAGCAGCTTATACAGGGCAGGACAGCCCCAGCATTTT
.	TRBV5-1	TRBJ2-2	.	CASSFQATGELFF	TGCGCCAGCAGCTTTCAGGCCACCGGGGAGCTGTTTTTT
.	TRBV20-1	TRBJ1-6	.	CSARVGGSSYNSPLHF	TGCAGTGCTAGAGTGGGCGGGAGCTCCTATAATTCACCCCTCCACTTT
.	TRBV20-1	TRBJ2-5	few	CSGPPAGQETQYF	TGCAGCGGCCCCCCGGCGGGCCAAGAGACCCAGTACTTC
.	TRBV11-2	TRBJ2-5	.	CASSLSIRETQYF	TGTGCCAGCAGCTTATCAATTCGGGAGACCCAGTACTTC
.	TRBV20-1	TRBJ2-7	.	CSARDHLILYEQYF	TGCAGTGCTAGAGATCACTTAATATTATACGAGCAGTACTTC
.	TRBV6-5	TRBJ1-1	.	CASSNPYKNTEAFF	TGTGCCAGCAGTAACCCATACAAAAACACTGAAGCTTTCTTT
.	TRBV7-6	TRBJ1-5	.	CASSMTDSNQPQHF	TGTGCCAGCAGCATGACAGATAGCAATCAGCCCCAGCATTTT
.	TRBV7-9	TRBJ1-4	few	CASSYLSEEKLFF	TGTGCCAGCAGCTATTTGAGTGAAGAAAAACTGTTTTTT
.	TRBV5-1	TRBJ1-5	few	CASKTDGQSNQPQHF	TGCGCCAGCAAGACGGACGGGCAAAGCAATCAGCCCCAGCATTTT
.	TRBV19	TRBJ1-5	.	CASSSAGVGNQPQHF	TGTGCCAGTAGTAGCGCAGGGGTTGGCAATCAGCCCCAGCATTTT
.	TRBV20-1	TRBJ1-5	.	CSARRQINQPQHF	TGCAGTGCTAGAAGGCAGATCAATCAGCCCCAGCATTTT
.	TRBV7-9	TRBJ2-7	.	CASSLRTTFYEQYF	TGTGCCAGCAGCCTCCGGACAACATTTTACGAGCAGTACTTC
.	TRBV2	TRBJ1-5	.	CATAIQAGQPQHF	TGTGCGACAGCGATACAGGCGGGTCAGCCCCAGCATTTT
.	TRBV5-1	TRBJ2-1	many	CASSLFDGYNEQFF	TGCGCCAGCAGCTTGTTCGACGGGTACAATGAGCAGTTCTTC
TRBD2	TRBV4-2	TRBJ2-5	.	CASSLGTLAGGPGETQYF	TGTGCCAGCAGCCTTGGAACGCTAGCGGGAGGGCCGGGAGAGACCCAGTACTTC
.	TRBV11-2	TRBJ2-5	.	CASSSQDSGETQYF	TGTGCCAGCAGCTCGCAGGACAGCGGGGAGACCCAGTACTTC
TRBD1	TRBV11-2	TRBJ2-7	few	CASSSRWTGGFEQYF	TGTGCCAGCAGCTCCCGTTGGACAGGGGGTTTCGAGCAGTACTTC
.	TRBV6-1	TRBJ1-2	.	CASRVRGHGYGYTF	TGTGCCAGCAGGGTCCGGGGGCATGGCTATGGCTACACCTTC
.	TRBV29-1	TRBJ2-1	.	CSVEVGKGSSYNEQFF	TGCAGCGTTGAAGTTGGGAAGGGGAGCTCCTACAATGAGCAGTTCTTC
.	TRBV15	TRBJ2-7	many	CATSPGAGGNLRQYF	TGTGCCACCAGCCCTGGGGCAGGGGGGAACCTACGGCAGTACTTC
.	TRBV3-1	TRBJ2-5	.	CASSRDPRWPQYF	TGTGCCAGCAGCCGGGACCCTCGATGGCCCCAGTACTTC
TRBD2	TRBV7-2	TRBJ2-1	many	CASSAPGLAIANEQFF	TGTGCCAGCAGCGCACCGGGACTAGCTATTGCCAATGAGCAGTTCTTC
TRBD2	TRBV20-1	TRBJ2-3	many	CSAPRTSGRADTQYF	TGCAGTGCCCCCCGGACTAGCGGGAGAGCAGATACGCAGTATTTT
.	TRBV20-1	TRBJ2-3	many	CSATMAGVTDTQYF	TGCAGTGCCACCATGGCGGGCGTCACAGATACGCAGTATTTT
.	TRBV5-1	TRBJ2-5	few	CASSGAGDSETQYF	TGCGCCAGCAGTGGTGCTGGGGATTCGGAGACCCAGTACTTC
TRBD1	TRBV10-3	TRBJ2-6	few	CAISGTASGANVLTF	TGTGCCATCAGCGGGACAGCCTCTGGGGCCAACGTCCTGACTTTC
.	TRBV6-1	TRBJ1-5	few	CASSSGGYSNQPQHF	TGTGCCAGCAGTAGCGGCGGATATAGCAATCAGCCCCAGCATTTT
TRBD2	TRBV4-2	TRBJ2-2	few	CASSQLAGGPLGTGELFF	TGTGCCAGCAGCCAACTAGCGGGAGGGCCCCTGGGCACCGGGGAGCTGTTTTTT
TRBD1	TRBV20-1	TRBJ1-2	.	CSARGGGPGGYTF	TGCAGTGCTAGAGGAGGGGGCCCGGGTGGCTACACCTTC
.	TRBV29-1	TRBJ1-1	many	CSVVRGRGTEAFF	TGCAGCGTTGTGCGGGGGAGAGGCACTGAAGCTTTCTTT
.	TRBV12-3/TRBV12-4	TRBJ2-2	few	CASSLGRLWSGTGELFF	TGTGCCAGCAGCCTGGGGCGACTCTGGTCGGGGACCGGGGAGCTGTTTTTT
.	TRBV6-1	TRBJ2-7	few	CASERGGRDYEQYF	TGTGCCAGCGAGAGGGGGGGCCGAGACTACGAGCAGTACTTC
TRBD1	TRBV10-3	TRBJ1-5	.	CAISGQGGNQPQHF	TGTGCCATCAGTGGACAGGGCGGCAATCAGCCCCAGCATTTT
.	TRBV29-1	TRBJ2-1	many	CSVGRSIPAREQFF	TGCAGCGTTGGCAGGTCAATCCCAGCCAGGGAGCAGTTCTTC
.	TRBV5-1	TRBJ2-5	few	CASCTYGGLEAQYF	TGCGCCAGCTGCACCTACGGGGGCTTGGAGGCCCAGTACTTC
.	TRBV4-1	TRBJ2-7	.	CASSLGPRYYEQYF	TGCGCCAGCAGCCTGGGACCGAGATACTACGAGCAGTACTTC
.	TRBV12-3/TRBV12-4	TRBJ2-1	.	CASSLAPRNNEQFF	TGTGCCAGCAGTCTCGCTCCCCGGAACAATGAGCAGTTCTTC
TRBD1	TRBV7-2	TRBJ2-7	many	CASSLGTGSGEQYF	TGTGCCAGCAGCTTGGGGACAGGTTCGGGCGAGCAGTACTTC
.	TRBV7-2	TRBJ2-1	many	CASSLGRNSYNEQFF	TGTGCCAGCAGCCTAGGACGGAACTCCTACAATGAGCAGTTCTTC
TRBD1	TRBV20-1	TRBJ2-7	.	CSASRPGQGYEQYF	TGCAGTGCTTCCAGACCGGGACAGGGCTACGAGCAGTACTTC
.	TRBV5-6	TRBJ2-7	many	CASSSGTDSYEQYF	TGTGCCAGCAGCTCCGGGACCGATTCCTACGAGCAGTACTTC
.	TRBV12-3/TRBV12-4	TRBJ2-1	many	CASSYPPLSSYNEQFF	TGTGCCAGCAGTTACCCCCCCCTGAGCTCCTACAATGAGCAGTTCTTC
TRBD2	TRBV5-1	TRBJ2-1	many	CASSFEAGSYNEQFF	TGCGCCAGCAGCTTCGAAGCGGGGTCATACAATGAGCAGTTCTTC
.	TRBV15	TRBJ2-2	few	CATSRVVHTGELFF	TGTGCCACCAGCAGAGTGGTCCACACCGGGGAGCTGTTTTTT
.	TRBV4-3	TRBJ2-3	.	CASSPDTFTDTQYF	TGCGCCAGCAGCCCAGACACTTTCACAGATACGCAGTATTTT
.	TRBV20-1	TRBJ2-3	once	CSAPLTGGTDTQYF	TGCAGTGCGCCCCTGACAGGCGGAACAGATACGCAGTATTTT